This T cell receptor beta chain was found in a study of blood T cell repertoires in COVID-19. Study-wide context: T cells, B-cell-depleted T cells, or PBMCs provided the cDNA or gDNA that served as material.

The protocol was immunoSEQ multiplex PCR, while the TCRdb copy is restricted to in-frame clones and leaves out a portion. The repertoire holds 300,000 to 400,000 clones, 80% to 90% seen once, with 2.5% to 3.5% in the top ten. The germline V gene encodes CDR1 LGHDT and CDR2 YNNKEL (reference sequence). The CDR3 length is 14 residues. V shed 1 base and J shed 2 bases, with 7 bases lying between them. This clone was observed a single time. Enrolment of Seattle patients took place during active infection, and they were followed longitudinally. V and J are TRBV3-1 (or the pseudogene TRBV3-2) and TRBJ2-3, with a weak D call TRBD1 (6 bases). This TCR derives from a woman aged 25 to 39 with COVID-19, enrolled during active disease. Source material: peripheral blood. The CDR3 bases are TGTGCCAGCAGCCAAGGGACAGCCACAGATACGCAGTATTTT. It codes for CASSQGTATDTQYF.